Below are 10 T cell receptor beta chains sequenced from a single sample in a study of T cell responses to AZD1222 COVID-19 vaccine. Using immunoSEQ multiplex PCR, the repertoire was profiled, and TCRdb retains in-frame clones only, with some absent. Of about 85,000 clones in the sample, 75% to 90% were seen once. The source material was peripheral blood, sampled on day 0 of AZD1222 vaccination. The receptors come from an adult in good health.

The V and J genes are TRBV18 and TRBJ1-5; D is unresolved. CDR1 is KGHSH and CDR2 is LQKENI in the germline V gene. V lost 3 bases and J lost 2, with 5 bases in between. CDR3 length equals 13 residues. CDR3 sequence (DNA): TGTGCCAGCTCACCGGCGGGCAATCAGCCCCAGCATTTT. This translates into CASSPAGNQPQHF.

This clone was observed a few times. The V gene is TRBV6-5, the J gene TRBJ2-7, with 7 bases matching TRBD1. Germline CDR1 MNHEY, CDR2 SVGAGI. The CDR3 spans 13 residues. After removal of 5 bases from V and 4 bases from J, the junction contained 5 bases not matched to a gene. This CDR3 is CASSPGQIYEQYF. The CDR3 bases are TGTGCCAGCAGTCCGGGACAGATATACGAGCAGTACTTC.

This rearrangement joins TRBV19 to TRBJ1-2; D remains unclear. The length of the CDR3 is 15 residues. The ends were cut back, 4 bases at V and 0 bases at J, with 12 bases in the middle. CDR1 and CDR2 (germline): LNHDA, SQIVND (reference sequence). CDR3 residues: CASSKTRRTNYGYTF. The CDR3 DNA follows: TGTGCCAGTAGTAAAACCCGACGGACTAACTATGGCTACACCTTC.

This chain links TRBV19 with TRBJ2-7; 15 bases line up with TRBD2. V shed 5 bases and J 0 bases; nucleotides not matched to a gene: 2. This CDR3 comprises 16 residues. The germline gives CDR1 LNHDA, CDR2 SQIVND (reference sequence). The CDR3 is CASSGTSGGSSYEQYF. The CDR3, as DNA: TGTGCCAGTAGTGGGACTAGCGGGGGGAGCTCCTACGAGCAGTACTTC.

V usage is TRBV1 and J usage is TRBJ1-1; the DNA was not used to check the table's D call, TRBD1. TRBV1 has pseudogene status. The CDR3 covers 17 residues. The CDR3 spells CTSSHDTGVERSGEAFF. CDR3 DNA sequence: TGCACCAGCAGCCACGACACAGGGGTGGAAAGGAGCGGGGAAGCTTTCTTT.

This clone showed up just once. J is TRBJ2-2 and V is TRBV18; D is unclear. V lost 2 bases and J 0 bases, leaving 1 base between the germline ends. Germline V gene lookup returns CDR1 KGHSH and CDR2 LQKENI. CDR3 length: 13 amino acids. Here the CDR3 reads CASSPANTGELFF. The CDR3 DNA follows: TGTGCCAGCTCACCAGCGAACACCGGGGAGCTGTTTTTT. Supplemented by reference TRBV18 and TRBJ2-2, the full variable domain reads NAGVMQNPRHLVRRRGQEARLRCSPMKGHSHVYWYRQLPEEGLKFMVYLQKENIIDESGMPKERFSAEFPKEGPSILRIQQVVRGDSAAYFCASSPANTGELFFGEGSRLTVL.

This sequence joins TRBV10-3 and TRBJ1-6; the D is unclear. In germline, CDR1 is ENHRY, CDR2 SYGVKD. The CDR3 is 14 residues long. V dropped 6 bases and J dropped 9 bases, with 15 bases sitting between them. The CDR3 loop is CAIRPRTEGSPLHF. DNA for the CDR3: TGTGCCATCAGACCTCGGACCGAAGGTTCACCCCTCCACTTT.

V gene TRBV5-1 combines with J gene TRBJ2-7; 9 nucleotides agree with TRBD2. The germline V gene has CDR1 SGHRS and CDR2 YFSETQ. This CDR3 has 16 amino acids. V dropped 6 bases and J dropped 2; count of bases not matched to a gene: 12. CDR3 in DNA: TGCGCCAGCACTGACCTAAAAGCGGGAGGTACCTACGAGCAGTACTTC. Translated, it gives CASTDLKAGGTYEQYF.

The chain joins TRBV3-1 (or the pseudogene TRBV3-2) to TRBJ1-1; TRBD1 aligns across 8 bases. Germline V gives CDR1 LGHDT, CDR2 YNNKEL (reference sequence). With V trimmed by 3 bases and J by 1 base, 4 bases remained unmatched. This CDR3 comprises 15 residues. This CDR3 is CASSHLDRANTEAFF. The CDR3, as DNA: TGTGCCAGCAGCCACCTGGACAGGGCGAACACTGAAGCTTTCTTT.

A single count supports this clone. This rearrangement joins TRBV2 to TRBJ1-2, with D possibly matching TRBD1 (5 bases). The CDR3 contains 18 residues. Looked up from germline, CDR1 is SNHLY and CDR2 is FYNNEI. Trimming took 5 bases from V and 6 from J, leaving 28 bases between them. In nucleotides, the CDR3 is TGTGCCAGCAGTCGTCTTCAAGGGAGTGAGGGGCGCATGAATGGCTACACCTTC. It yields the protein CASSRLQGSEGRMNGYTF.